This T cell receptor beta chain was obtained from a study of cytomegalovirus exposure and HLA in healthy donors. Overall study: Of the donors genotyped, approximately 430 in all, 81% fell in the Caucasian-associated ancestry cluster.

The sample holds a few counts of this clone. The antigen is unknown. 60 Vbeta and 13 Jbeta primers were used in PCR. Clones were read by immunoSEQ multiplex PCR, and TCRdb kept only the in-frame ones, dropping some. The table has about 170,000 clones, 62% seen once; the top ten hold 2.5% to 3%. The germline V gene encodes CDR1 MDHEN and CDR2 SYDVKM. This CDR3 comprises 13 residues. Whole-study findings and limits: CMV serostatus was the sole immune exposure information available.

The clonotype originates from a man aged 35 to 55 in good health and CMV-seronegative. The chain couples TRBV28 to TRBJ2-5; 7 nucleotides align to TRBD1. The J call could be wrong; TRBJ2-7 is a better fit for the DNA end. The sample was PBMCs. The CDR3 loop reads CASSPGTDYEQYF. CDR3 in DNA: TGTGCCAGCAGTCCCGGGACAGACTACGAGCAGTACTTC.